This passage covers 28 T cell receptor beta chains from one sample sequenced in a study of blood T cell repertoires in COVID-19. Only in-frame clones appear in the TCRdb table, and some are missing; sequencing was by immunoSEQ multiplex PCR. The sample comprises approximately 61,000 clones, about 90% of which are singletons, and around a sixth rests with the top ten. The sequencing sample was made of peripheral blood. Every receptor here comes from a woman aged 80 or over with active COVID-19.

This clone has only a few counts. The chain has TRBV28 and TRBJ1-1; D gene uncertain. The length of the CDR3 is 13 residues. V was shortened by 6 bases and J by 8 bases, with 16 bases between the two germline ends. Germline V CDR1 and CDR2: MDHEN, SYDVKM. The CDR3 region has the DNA TGTGCCAGCAGCCCAACGGGTCAGAGGGAAGCTTTCTTT. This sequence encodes CASSPTGQREAFF.

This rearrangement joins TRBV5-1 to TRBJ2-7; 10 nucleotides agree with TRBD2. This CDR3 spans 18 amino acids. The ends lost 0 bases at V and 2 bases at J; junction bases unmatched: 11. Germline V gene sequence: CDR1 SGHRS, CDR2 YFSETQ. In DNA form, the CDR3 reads TGCGCCAGCAGCTTGGGGTCATCTGGGACTAGCGTCCCCTACGAGCAGTACTTC. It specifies CASSLGSSGTSVPYEQYF.

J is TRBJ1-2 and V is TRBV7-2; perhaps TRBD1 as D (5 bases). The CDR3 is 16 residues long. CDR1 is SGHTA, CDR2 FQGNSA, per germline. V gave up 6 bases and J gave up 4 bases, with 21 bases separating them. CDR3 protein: CASRLTGGGGVYGYTF. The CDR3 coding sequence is TGTGCCAGCAGGCTAACCGGCGGGGGGGGAGTCTATGGCTACACCTTC.

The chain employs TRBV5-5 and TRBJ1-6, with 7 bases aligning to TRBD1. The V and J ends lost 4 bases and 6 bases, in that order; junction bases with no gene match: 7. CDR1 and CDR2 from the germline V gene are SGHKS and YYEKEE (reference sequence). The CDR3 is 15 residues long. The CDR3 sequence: CASSNEQGINSPLHF. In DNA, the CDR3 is TGTGCCAGCAGCAACGAACAGGGGATTAATTCACCCCTCCACTTT.

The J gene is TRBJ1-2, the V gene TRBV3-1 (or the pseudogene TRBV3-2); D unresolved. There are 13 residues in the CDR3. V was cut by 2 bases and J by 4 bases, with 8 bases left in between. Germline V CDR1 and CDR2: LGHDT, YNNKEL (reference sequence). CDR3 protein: CASSQTALYGYTF. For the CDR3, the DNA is TGTGCCAGCAGCCAAACAGCCCTCTATGGCTACACCTTC.

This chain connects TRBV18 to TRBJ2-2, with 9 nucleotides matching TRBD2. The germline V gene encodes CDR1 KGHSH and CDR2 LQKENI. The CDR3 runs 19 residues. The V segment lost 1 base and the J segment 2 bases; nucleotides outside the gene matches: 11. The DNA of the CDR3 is TGTGCCAGCTCACCACGCATAGCGGGGGCATTCCTTAACACCGGGGAGCTGTTTTTT. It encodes CASSPRIAGAFLNTGELFF. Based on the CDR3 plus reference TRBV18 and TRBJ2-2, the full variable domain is NAGVMQNPRHLVRRRGQEARLRCSPMKGHSHVYWYRQLPEEGLKFMVYLQKENIIDESGMPKERFSAEFPKEGPSILRIQQVVRGDSAAYFCASSPRIAGAFLNTGELFFGEGSRLTVL.

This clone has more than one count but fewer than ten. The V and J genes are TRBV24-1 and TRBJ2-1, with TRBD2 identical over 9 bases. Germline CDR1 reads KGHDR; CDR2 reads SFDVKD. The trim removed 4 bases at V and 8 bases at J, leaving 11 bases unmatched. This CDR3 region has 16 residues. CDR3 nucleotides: TGTGCCACCAGTGAGCCGAGGAGCGGGGGGAAATATGAGCAGTTCTTC. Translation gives CATSEPRSGGKYEQFF.

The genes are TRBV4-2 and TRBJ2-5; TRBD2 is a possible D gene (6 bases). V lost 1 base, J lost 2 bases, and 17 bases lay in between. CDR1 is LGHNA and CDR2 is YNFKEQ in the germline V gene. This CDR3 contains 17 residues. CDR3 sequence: CASSQAVGNSGQETQYF. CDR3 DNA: TGTGCCAGCAGCCAAGCGGTCGGTAATAGCGGACAAGAGACCCAGTACTTC.

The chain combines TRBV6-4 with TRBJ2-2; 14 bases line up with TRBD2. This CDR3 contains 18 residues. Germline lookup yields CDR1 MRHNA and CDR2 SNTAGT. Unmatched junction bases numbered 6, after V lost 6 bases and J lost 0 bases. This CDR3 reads CASSRTSGGFANTGELFF. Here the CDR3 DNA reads TGTGCCAGCAGCAGGACTAGCGGGGGGTTCGCGAACACCGGGGAGCTGTTTTTT.

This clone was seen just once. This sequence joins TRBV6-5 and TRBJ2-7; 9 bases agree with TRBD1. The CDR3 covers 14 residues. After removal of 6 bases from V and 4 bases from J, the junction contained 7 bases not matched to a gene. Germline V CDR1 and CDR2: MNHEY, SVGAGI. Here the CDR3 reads CASRRGQGSYEQYF. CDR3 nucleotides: TGTGCCAGCAGAAGGGGACAGGGATCTTACGAGCAGTACTTC.

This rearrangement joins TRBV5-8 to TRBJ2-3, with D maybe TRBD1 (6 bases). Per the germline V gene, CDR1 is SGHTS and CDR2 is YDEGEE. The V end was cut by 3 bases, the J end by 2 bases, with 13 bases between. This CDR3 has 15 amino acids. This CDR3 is CASSSGTQLTDTQYF. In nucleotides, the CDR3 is TGTGCCAGCAGCTCCGGGACACAACTCACAGATACGCAGTATTTT.

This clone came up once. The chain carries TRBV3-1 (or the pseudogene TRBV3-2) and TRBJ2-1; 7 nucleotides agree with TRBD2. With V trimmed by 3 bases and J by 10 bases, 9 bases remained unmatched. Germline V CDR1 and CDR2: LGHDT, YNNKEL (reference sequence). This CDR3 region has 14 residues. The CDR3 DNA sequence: TGTGCCAGCAGCCAGCTCCGGACTAGGAGGGAGCAGTTCTTC. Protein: CASSQLRTRREQFF.

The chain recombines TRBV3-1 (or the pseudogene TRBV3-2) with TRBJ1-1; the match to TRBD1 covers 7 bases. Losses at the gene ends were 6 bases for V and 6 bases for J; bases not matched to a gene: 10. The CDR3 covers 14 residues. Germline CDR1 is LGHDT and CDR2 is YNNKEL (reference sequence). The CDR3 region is CASRRSYRGPEAFF. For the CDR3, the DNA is TGTGCCAGCAGACGATCGTACAGGGGCCCTGAAGCTTTCTTT.

The CDR3 reads CASSSTEGTDTQYF. CDR3 in DNA: TGTGCCAGCAGCTCCACGGAGGGCACAGATACGCAGTATTTT. The V call is TRBV5-4, the J call TRBJ2-3; a possible D gene is TRBD2 (5 bases). V dropped 3 bases and J dropped 1 base, with 9 bases sitting between them. The germline V gene has CDR1 SGHNT and CDR2 YYREEE (reference sequence). The CDR3 extends over 14 amino acids. The full variable domain, its missing parts supplied by reference TRBV5-4 and TRBJ2-3, is ETGVTQSPTHLIKTRGQQVTLRCSSQSGHNTVSWYQQALGQGPQFIFQYYREEENGRGNFPPRFSGLQFPNYSSELNVNALELDDSALYLCASSSTEGTDTQYFGPGTRLTVL.

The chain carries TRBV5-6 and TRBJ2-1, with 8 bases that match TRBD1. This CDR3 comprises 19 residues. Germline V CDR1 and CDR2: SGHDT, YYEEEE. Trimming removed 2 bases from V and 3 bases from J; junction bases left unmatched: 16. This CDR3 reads CASSFGVRWGQAYYNEQFF. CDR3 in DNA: TGTGCCAGCAGCTTTGGGGTCCGATGGGGACAGGCTTACTACAATGAGCAGTTCTTC.

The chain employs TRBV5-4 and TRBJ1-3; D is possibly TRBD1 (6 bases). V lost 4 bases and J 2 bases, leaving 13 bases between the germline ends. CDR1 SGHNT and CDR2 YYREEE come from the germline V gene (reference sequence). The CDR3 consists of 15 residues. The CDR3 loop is CASSLDRSPGNTIYF. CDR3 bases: TGTGCCAGCAGCCTAGACAGGTCCCCTGGAAACACCATATATTTT.

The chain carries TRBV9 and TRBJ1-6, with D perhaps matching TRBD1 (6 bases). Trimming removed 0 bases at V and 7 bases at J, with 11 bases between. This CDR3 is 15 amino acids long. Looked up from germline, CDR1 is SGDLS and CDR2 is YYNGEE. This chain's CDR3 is CASSVGQGRNSPLHF. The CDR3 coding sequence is TGTGCCAGCAGCGTAGGTCAGGGGCGAAATTCACCCCTCCACTTT.

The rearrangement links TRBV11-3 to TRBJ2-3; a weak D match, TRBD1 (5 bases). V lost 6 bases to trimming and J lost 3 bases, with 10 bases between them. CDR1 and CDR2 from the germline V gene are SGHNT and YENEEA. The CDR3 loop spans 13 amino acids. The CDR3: CASSIQGTDTQYF. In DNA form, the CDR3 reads TGTGCCAGCAGTATCCAGGGTACAGATACGCAGTATTTT.

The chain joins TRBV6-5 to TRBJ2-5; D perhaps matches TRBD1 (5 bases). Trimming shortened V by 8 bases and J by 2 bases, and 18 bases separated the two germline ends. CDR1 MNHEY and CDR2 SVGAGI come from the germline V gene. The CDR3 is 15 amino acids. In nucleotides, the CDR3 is TGTGCCAGCTCCCTCACTTTGACAGCTCAAGAGACCCAGTACTTC. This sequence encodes CASSLTLTAQETQYF.

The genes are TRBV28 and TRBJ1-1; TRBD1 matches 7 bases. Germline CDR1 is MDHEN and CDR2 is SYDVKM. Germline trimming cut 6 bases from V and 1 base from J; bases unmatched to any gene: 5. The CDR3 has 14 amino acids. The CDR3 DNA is TGTGCCAGCAGCCCGACAGGGAGGAACACTGAAGCTTTCTTT. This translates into CASSPTGRNTEAFF. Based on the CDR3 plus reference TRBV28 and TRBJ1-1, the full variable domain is DVKVTQSSRYLVKRTGEKVFLECVQDMDHENMFWYRQDPGLGLRLIYFSYDVKMKEKGDIPEGYSVSREKKERFSLILESASTNQTSMYLCASSPTGRNTEAFFGQGTRLTVV.

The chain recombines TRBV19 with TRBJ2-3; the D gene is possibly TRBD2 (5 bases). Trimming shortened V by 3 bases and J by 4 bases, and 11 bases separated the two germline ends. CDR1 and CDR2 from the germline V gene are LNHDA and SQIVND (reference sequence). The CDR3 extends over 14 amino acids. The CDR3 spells CASSIVGVADTQYF. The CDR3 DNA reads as TGTGCCAGTAGTATCGTCGGGGTTGCAGATACGCAGTATTTT.

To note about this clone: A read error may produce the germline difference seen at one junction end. In nucleotides, the CDR3 is TGTGCCAGCAGTAAAGCGGACAGTGGGGTCTACGAGCAGTACTTC. This sequence encodes CASSKADSGVYEQYF. The chain recombines TRBV6-1 with TRBJ2-7; D might be TRBD1 (6 bases). Germline V gene data show CDR1 as MNHNS and CDR2 as SASEGT. The length of the CDR3 is 15 residues.

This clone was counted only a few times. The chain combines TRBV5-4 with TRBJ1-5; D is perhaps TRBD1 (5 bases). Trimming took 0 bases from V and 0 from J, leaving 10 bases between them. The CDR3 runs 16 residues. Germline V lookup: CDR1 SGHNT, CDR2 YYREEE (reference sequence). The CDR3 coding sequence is TGTGCCAGCAGCTTGGGGCAGGGTTATAGCAATCAGCCCCAGCATTTT. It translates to CASSLGQGYSNQPQHF.

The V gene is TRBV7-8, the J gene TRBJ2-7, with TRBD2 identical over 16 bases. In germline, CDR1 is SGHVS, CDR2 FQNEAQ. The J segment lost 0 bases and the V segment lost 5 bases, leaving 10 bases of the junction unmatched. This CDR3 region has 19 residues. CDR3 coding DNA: TGTGCCAGCAGCCCGCGCCCGGGACTAGCGGGGGGGACCTCCTACGAGCAGTACTTC. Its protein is CASSPRPGLAGGTSYEQYF.

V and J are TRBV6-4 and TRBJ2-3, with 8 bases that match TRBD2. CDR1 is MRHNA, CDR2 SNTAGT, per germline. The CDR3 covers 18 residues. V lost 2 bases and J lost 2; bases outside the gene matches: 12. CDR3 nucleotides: TGTGCCAGCAGTGACCCACAGATTAGCGGGGCGACCACAGATACGCAGTATTTT. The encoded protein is CASSDPQISGATTDTQYF.

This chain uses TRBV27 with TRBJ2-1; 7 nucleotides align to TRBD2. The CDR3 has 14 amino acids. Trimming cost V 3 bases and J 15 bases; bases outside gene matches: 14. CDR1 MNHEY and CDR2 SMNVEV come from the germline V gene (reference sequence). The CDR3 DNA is TGTGCCAGCAGTTTCTTGACGTCCGGGACTACCGTGTTCTTC. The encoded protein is CASSFLTSGTTVFF.

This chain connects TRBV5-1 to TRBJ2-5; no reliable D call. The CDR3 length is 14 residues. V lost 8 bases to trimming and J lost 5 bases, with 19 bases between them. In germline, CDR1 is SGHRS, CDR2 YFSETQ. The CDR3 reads CASSFWRQQETQYF. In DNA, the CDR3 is TGCGCCAGTTCTTTCTGGCGCCAACAGGAGACCCAGTACTTC. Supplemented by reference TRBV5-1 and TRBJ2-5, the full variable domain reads KAGVTQTPRYLIKTRGQQVTLSCSPISGHRSVSWYQQTPGQGLQFLFEYFSETQRNKGNFPGRFSGRQFSNSRSEMNVSTLELGDSALYLCASSFWRQQETQYFGPGTRLLVL.

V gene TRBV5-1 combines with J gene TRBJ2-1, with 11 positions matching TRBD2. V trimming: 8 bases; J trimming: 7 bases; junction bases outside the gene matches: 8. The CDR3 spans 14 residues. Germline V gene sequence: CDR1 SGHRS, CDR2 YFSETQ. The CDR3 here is CASWGLAEGNEQFF. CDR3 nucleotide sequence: TGCGCCAGTTGGGGACTAGCGGAAGGTAATGAGCAGTTCTTC.